This is a list of T cell receptor beta chains from one sample in a study of cytomegalovirus exposure and HLA in healthy donors. Here immunoSEQ multiplex PCR was the method, and the copy in TCRdb shows in-frame clones only, minus some. This table has approximately 110,000 clones, 15% to 19% appearing once. Sequencing input: PBMCs. The receptor source for this set is a woman under 30 in good health and CMV-seronegative. CDR3s include the opening cysteine and the closing phenylalanine or tryptophan. A D gene is named only where the DNA matches it firmly. Clone size, where shown, is once, few, many, or a class for clones that have expanded.

J gene: TRBJ1-4
clone size: few
V gene: TRBV19
D gene: -
CDR3 protein: CASSPRGVEKLFF
CDR3 DNA: TGTGCCAGTAGTCCCCGGGGAGTTGAAAAACTGTTTTTT

J gene: TRBJ2-2
clone size: few
V gene: TRBV1
D gene: -
CDR3 protein: CTSSQDDRLAGTGELFF
CDR3 DNA: TGCACCAGCAGCCAAGATGATAGACTAGCGGGAACCGGGGAGCTGTTTTTT

J gene: TRBJ2-7
clone size: -
V gene: TRBV18
D gene: TRBD1
CDR3 protein: CASSPPTSGTGWYEQYF
CDR3 DNA: TGTGCCAGCTCACCACCGACCTCCGGGACAGGGTGGTACGAGCAGTACTTC

J gene: TRBJ2-2
clone size: few
V gene: TRBV5-1
D gene: -
CDR3 protein: CASSLWQGITGELFF
CDR3 DNA: TGCGCCAGCAGCTTGTGGCAGGGAATTACCGGGGAGCTGTTTTTT

J gene: TRBJ2-3
clone size: few
V gene: TRBV6-5
D gene: -
CDR3 protein: CASRMTGVADTQYF
CDR3 DNA: TGTGCCAGCAGAATGACAGGCGTAGCAGATACGCAGTATTTT

J gene: TRBJ1-2
clone size: few
V gene: TRBV19
D gene: TRBD1
CDR3 protein: CASSWTRGGANYGYTF
CDR3 DNA: TGTGCCAGTAGTTGGACCCGAGGGGGCGCAAACTATGGCTACACCTTC

J gene: TRBJ1-5
clone size: few
V gene: TRBV2
D gene: TRBD1
CDR3 protein: CASSPWTGAGQPQHF
CDR3 DNA: TGTGCCAGCAGCCCCTGGACAGGGGCGGGTCAGCCCCAGCATTTT

J gene: TRBJ2-5
clone size: -
V gene: TRBV30
D gene: TRBD1
CDR3 protein: CACGTGGETQYF
CDR3 DNA: TGTGCCTGCGGGACAGGAGGGGAGACCCAGTACTTC

J gene: TRBJ1-5
clone size: few
V gene: TRBV19
D gene: TRBD1
CDR3 protein: CASSIGGDRDLAGFNQPQHF
CDR3 DNA: TGTGCCAGTAGTATAGGGGGGGACAGGGATTTGGCGGGATTCAATCAGCCCCAGCATTTT

J gene: TRBJ2-3
clone size: -
V gene: TRBV5-4
D gene: TRBD2
CDR3 protein: CASSPKLAGATPGTQYF
CDR3 DNA: TGTGCCAGCAGCCCGAAACTAGCGGGGGCGACCCCAGGGACGCAGTATTTT

J gene: TRBJ2-1
clone size: few
V gene: TRBV5-4
D gene: TRBD2
CDR3 protein: CAYGGANEQFF
CDR3 DNA: TGTGCCTACGGGGGGGCCAATGAGCAGTTCTTC

J gene: TRBJ1-1
clone size: few
V gene: TRBV14
D gene: -
CDR3 protein: CASSTSGNTEAFF
CDR3 DNA: TGTGCCAGCAGCACCTCAGGGAACACTGAAGCTTTCTTT

J gene: TRBJ1-5
clone size: few
V gene: TRBV19
D gene: -
CDR3 protein: CASSGVRQYSNQPQHF
CDR3 DNA: TGTGCCAGTAGTGGGGTACGACAGTATAGCAATCAGCCCCAGCATTTT

J gene: TRBJ1-1
clone size: -
V gene: TRBV18
D gene: -
CDR3 protein: CASSPRQTYTEAFF
CDR3 DNA: TGTGCCAGCTCACCGAGACAGACATACACTGAAGCTTTCTTT

J gene: TRBJ2-1
clone size: -
V gene: TRBV7-3
D gene: -
CDR3 protein: CASSLTGLNEQFF
CDR3 DNA: TGTGCCAGCAGCTTAACGGGGCTAAATGAGCAGTTCTTC

J gene: TRBJ2-7
clone size: few
V gene: TRBV6-1
D gene: TRBD1
CDR3 protein: CASSEPRGHNYEQYF
CDR3 DNA: TGTGCCAGCAGTGAACCCAGGGGGCACAACTACGAGCAGTACTTC

J gene: TRBJ2-2
clone size: -
V gene: TRBV6-5
D gene: -
CDR3 protein: CASRESPGELFF
CDR3 DNA: TGTGCCAGCCGGGAGTCCCCCGGGGAGCTGTTTTTT

J gene: TRBJ2-2
clone size: -
V gene: TRBV6-1
D gene: TRBD2
CDR3 protein: CASSELAGLTHTGELFF
CDR3 DNA: TGTGCCAGCAGTGAACTAGCGGGATTGACCCACACCGGGGAGCTGTTTTTT

J gene: TRBJ2-7
clone size: few
V gene: TRBV28
D gene: TRBD1
CDR3 protein: CASSFAGDSYEQYF
CDR3 DNA: TGTGCCAGCAGTTTTGCAGGGGACAGCTACGAGCAGTACTTC

J gene: TRBJ1-5
clone size: -
V gene: TRBV19
D gene: -
CDR3 protein: CASSITGSQPQHF
CDR3 DNA: TGTGCCAGTAGTATAACAGGGTCCCAGCCCCAGCATTTT

J gene: TRBJ2-5
clone size: -
V gene: TRBV7-9
D gene: -
CDR3 protein: CASSGDTLETQYF
CDR3 DNA: TGTGCCAGCAGCGGCGACACCTTAGAGACCCAGTACTTC

J gene: TRBJ2-5
clone size: few
V gene: TRBV5-4
D gene: TRBD1
CDR3 protein: CASSFGRGQGVETQYF
CDR3 DNA: TGTGCCAGCAGCTTCGGACGGGGACAGGGGGTAGAGACCCAGTACTTC

J gene: TRBJ1-1
clone size: -
V gene: TRBV13
D gene: TRBD1
CDR3 protein: CASSLGRTGGNTEAFF
CDR3 DNA: TGTGCCAGCAGCTTAGGCCGAACAGGGGGCAACACTGAAGCTTTCTTT